This T cell receptor beta chain was obtained from a study of blood T cell repertoires in COVID-19. Germline CDR1 and CDR2: MNHEY and SMNVEV (reference sequence). The V and J ends lost 6 bases and 1 base respectively, with 16 bases between them. This CDR3 contains 16 residues. Recruits, aged 18 to 89 years, lived in around 24 US areas. Assignment of participants to cohorts was predicated upon participant-reported clinical history. Recovered participants had two consecutive negative NP/OP PCR tests, healthcare professional clearance, or symptom resolution. How the authors handled the data: Researchers report that nucleated cell counts were estimated from reference gene primer amplification. Libraries were prepared by immunoSEQ multiplex PCR; TCRdb keeps only in-frame clonotypes and omits some of them. V and J calls and clone size come straight from that table; D and trimming were deduced from the DNA. The top ten hold 2% to 3% of the sample, which has approximately 300,000 clones, more than 75% seen once.

Sample: PBMCs or T cells enriched from blood (not recorded which). The TCR sequence derives from a man in his sixties who had recovered from COVID-19. The chain recombines TRBV27 with TRBJ1-5; D may be TRBD1 (6 bases). The CDR3 nucleotides read TGTGCCAGCAGCCCACTAACCAGGGGAAGCAATCAGCCCCAGCATTTT. Protein sequence: CASSPLTRGSNQPQHF.